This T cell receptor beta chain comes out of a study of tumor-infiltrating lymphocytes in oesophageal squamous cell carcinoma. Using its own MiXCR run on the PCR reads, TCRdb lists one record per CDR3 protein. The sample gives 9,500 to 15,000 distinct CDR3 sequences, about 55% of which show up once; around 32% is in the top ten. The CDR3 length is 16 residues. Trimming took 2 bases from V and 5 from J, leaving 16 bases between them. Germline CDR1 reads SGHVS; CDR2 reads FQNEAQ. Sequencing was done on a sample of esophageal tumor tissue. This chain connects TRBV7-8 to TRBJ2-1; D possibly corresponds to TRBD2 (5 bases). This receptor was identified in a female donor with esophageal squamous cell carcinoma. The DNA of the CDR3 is TGTGCCAGCAGCTTAAAAAGGCTAGTGACTAACAATGAGCAGTTCTTC. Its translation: CASSLKRLVTNNEQFF.